Sequencing of this T cell receptor (beta chain) was carried out in a study of blood T cells in healthy people across ages. Overall study findings and caveats: Higher diversity, along with more naive CD4+ cells, distinguished long-lived donors from aged donors.

The V end lost 1 base, the J end lost 3 bases, and 13 bases lay between the germline ends. Germline values: CDR1 MGHRA, CDR2 YSYEKL. This CDR3 region has 15 residues. This clonotype was seen a few times. Its matching antigen is unknown. It was with a sample-barcoded 5' primer and a J-beta primer mix that a second PCR of roughly 7 to 12 cycles was run. From the 5' RACE reads, TCRdb called clonotypes with MiXCR, one entry per CDR3 protein. The sample has some 1.4 million distinct CDR3 sequences, 42% seen once. This chain joins TRBV4-1 and TRBJ2-7; TRBD2 is a possible D gene (5 bases). The clonotype originates from a woman in her late teens or twenties in good health. The sequenced sample consisted of blood. Here the CDR3 DNA reads TGCGCCAGCAGCCAAGGGGGAGAGAAGGACTACGAGCAGTACTTC. This encodes CASSQGGEKDYEQYF.